This paragraph reports one T cell receptor (beta chain). The repertoire was sequenced with immunoSEQ multiplex PCR; TCRdb's copy has only in-frame clones and lacks some. The sample gives more than 90,000 clones, 70% to 90% of which show up once; under 5.5% is in the top ten. This entry comes from a study of radiotherapy plus CTLA-4 blockade in lung cancer. Study-wide background: There were objective responses in 18% of patients, and around 30% had disease control.

Germline-derived CDR1 and CDR2 are SNHLY and FYNNEI. The CDR3 runs to 15 residues. V lost 4 bases to trimming and J lost 4 bases; unmatched junction nucleotides: 7. The chain joins TRBV2 to TRBJ2-5; 9 positions match TRBD1. The receptor's source is a human donor with non-small cell lung cancer that progressed on radiotherapy plus ipilimumab. Material: peripheral blood, obtained from a patient treated with radiotherapy plus ipilimumab. CDR3 bases: TGTGCCAGCAGTGTGGTACAGGGGGCGGGAGAGACCCAGTACTTC. It yields the protein CASSVVQGAGETQYF.